The T cell receptor (beta chain) described here comes from a study of cytomegalovirus exposure and HLA in healthy donors. General study findings and limits: Later analysis found that TCR beta chains associated with HLA were more clonally expanded than other, equally common chains.

PCR used 60 Vbeta primers and 13 Jbeta primers. Generated by immunoSEQ multiplex PCR, the TCRdb table keeps only in-frame clones and is missing some. The repertoire holds roughly 160,000 clones, with roughly 80% as singletons. V lost 2 bases to trimming and J lost 6 bases; unmatched junction nucleotides: 14. The germline CDR1 and CDR2 sequences are SNHLY and FYNNEI. This CDR3 comprises 17 residues. To note about this clone: The antigen is unknown.

The sequenced material came from PBMCs. The rearrangement links TRBV2 to TRBJ2-7; TRBD1 agrees at 9 bases. The clonotype comes from a woman in her 30s in good health and CMV-seropositive. The DNA for the CDR3 is TGTGCCAGCAGTGAACTGATGGGACAGGGCTCAAGGGGCGAGCAGTACTTC. Translated, it gives CASSELMGQGSRGEQYF.